The rows below give T cell receptor beta chains drawn from one sample of a study of cytomegalovirus exposure and HLA in healthy donors. Profiled with immunoSEQ multiplex PCR; TCRdb holds only in-frame clones, not every one. The table records 60,000 to 95,000 clones, about four fifths of them present only once. Sequenced sample: PBMCs. Receptors originate from a woman in her forties in good health and CMV-seropositive. Both conserved end residues are part of each CDR3. D genes are given only for firm matches.

v_call	d_call	j_call	cdr3_aa	cdr3_nt
TRBV7-2	-	TRBJ1-2	CASSFFEHNYGYTF	TGTGCCAGCAGCTTTTTTGAGCACAACTATGGCTACACCTTC
TRBV6-1	TRBD2	TRBJ2-7	CASSEALLAGPEQYF	TGTGCCAGCAGTGAAGCTTTGCTAGCGGGGCCCGAGCAGTACTTC
TRBV6-1	-	TRBJ1-5	CASSGSGSGQPQHF	TGTGCCAGCAGTGGATCGGGGTCGGGTCAGCCCCAGCATTTT
TRBV7-9	TRBD1	TRBJ2-5	CSSSRQGVQTQYF	TGTTCCAGCAGCCGACAGGGGGTACAGACCCAGTACTTC
TRBV6-1	-	TRBJ2-7	CASSEAEDTAYEQYF	TGTGCCAGCAGTGAAGCCGAGGATACCGCCTACGAGCAGTACTTC
TRBV5-5	-	TRBJ2-5	CASSSYTDGEQYF	TGTGCCAGCAGCTCCTACACGGATGGAGAGCAGTACTTC
TRBV5-1	-	TRBJ1-3	CASSFGEVESGNTIYF	TGCGCCAGCAGCTTTGGGGAGGTCGAGTCTGGAAACACCATATATTTT
TRBV28	-	TRBJ2-7	CASSWPRTRYEQYF	TGTGCCAGCAGTTGGCCCCGGACACGATACGAGCAGTACTTC
TRBV6-5	TRBD1	TRBJ1-5	CASSYSGQGRGQPQHF	TGTGCCAGCAGTTATTCAGGACAGGGGAGAGGACAGCCCCAGCATTTT
TRBV28	TRBD1	TRBJ2-7	CASSSLTGASYEQYF	TGTGCCAGCAGTTCTCTGACAGGGGCCTCCTACGAGCAGTACTTC
TRBV7-2	TRBD1	TRBJ2-7	CASSFKTGMGYEQYF	TGTGCCAGCAGCTTCAAGACAGGGATGGGGTACGAGCAGTACTTC
TRBV28	-	TRBJ2-1	CASSTGTEYNEQFF	TGTGCCAGCAGTACCGGGACTGAGTACAATGAGCAGTTCTTC
TRBV28	TRBD1	TRBJ1-1	CASSSANRGNTEAFF	TGTGCCAGCAGTTCTGCTAACAGGGGGAACACTGAAGCTTTCTTT